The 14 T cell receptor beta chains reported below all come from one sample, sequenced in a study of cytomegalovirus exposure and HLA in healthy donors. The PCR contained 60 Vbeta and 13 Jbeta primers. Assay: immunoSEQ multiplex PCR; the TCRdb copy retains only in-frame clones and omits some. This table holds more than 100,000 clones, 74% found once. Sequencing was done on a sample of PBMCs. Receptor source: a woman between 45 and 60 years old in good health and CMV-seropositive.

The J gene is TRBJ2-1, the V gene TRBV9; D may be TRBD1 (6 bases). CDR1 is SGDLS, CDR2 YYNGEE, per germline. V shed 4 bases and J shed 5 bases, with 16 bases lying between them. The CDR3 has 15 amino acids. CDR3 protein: CASSPETTGNNEQFF. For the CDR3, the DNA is TGTGCCAGCAGCCCTGAGACTACAGGGAACAATGAGCAGTTCTTC.

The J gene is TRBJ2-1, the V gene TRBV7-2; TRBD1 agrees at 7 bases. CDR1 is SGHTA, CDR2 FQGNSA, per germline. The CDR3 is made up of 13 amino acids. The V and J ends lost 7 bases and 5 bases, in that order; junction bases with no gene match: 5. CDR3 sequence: CASNPGTDNEQFF. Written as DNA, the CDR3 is TGTGCCAGCAATCCCGGGACAGACAATGAGCAGTTCTTC.

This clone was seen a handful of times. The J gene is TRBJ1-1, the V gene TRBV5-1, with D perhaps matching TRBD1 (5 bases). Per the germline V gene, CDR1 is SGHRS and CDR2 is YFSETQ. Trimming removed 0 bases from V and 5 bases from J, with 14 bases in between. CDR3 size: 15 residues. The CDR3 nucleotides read TGCGCCAGCAGCTTGGTTCAGGGTAGAGGTACTGAAGCTTTCTTT. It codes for CASSLVQGRGTEAFF. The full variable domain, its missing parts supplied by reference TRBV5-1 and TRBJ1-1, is KAGVTQTPRYLIKTRGQQVTLSCSPISGHRSVSWYQQTPGQGLQFLFEYFSETQRNKGNFPGRFSGRQFSNSRSEMNVSTLELGDSALYLCASSLVQGRGTEAFFGQGTRLTVV.

The CDR3 DNA sequence: TGTGCCAGCAGTACAGACAGAGCCTACGAGCAGTACTTC. Translating gives CASSTDRAYEQYF. This chain connects TRBV11-2 to TRBJ2-7, with D perhaps TRBD1 (5 bases). The CDR3 consists of 13 residues. Per germline, CDR1 SGHAT and CDR2 FQNNGV. The V gene lost 6 bases and the J gene lost 2 bases, with 11 bases spanning the gap.

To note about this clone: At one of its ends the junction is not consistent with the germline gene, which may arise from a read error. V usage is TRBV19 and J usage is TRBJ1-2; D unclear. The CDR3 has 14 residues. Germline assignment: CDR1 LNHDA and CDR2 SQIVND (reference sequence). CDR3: CASRLREGSGGYPF. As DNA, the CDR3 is TGTGCCAGTAGACTTAGAGAGGGATCGGGAGGCTACCCCTTC. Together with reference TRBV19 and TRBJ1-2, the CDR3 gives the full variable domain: DGGITQSPKYLFRKEGQNVTLSCEQNLNHDAMYWYRQDPGQGLRLIYYSQIVNDFQKGDIAEGYSVSREKKESFPLTVTSAQKNPTAFYLCASRLREGSGGYPFGSGTRLTVV.

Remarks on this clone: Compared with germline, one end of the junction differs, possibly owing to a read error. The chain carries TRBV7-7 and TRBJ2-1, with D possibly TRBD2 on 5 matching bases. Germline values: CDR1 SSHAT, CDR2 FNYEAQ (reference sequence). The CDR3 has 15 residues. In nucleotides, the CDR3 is TGTGCTAGCAGCTTAGACGGGAACTCCTACAATGAGCAGTTCTTC. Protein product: CASSLDGNSYNEQFF.

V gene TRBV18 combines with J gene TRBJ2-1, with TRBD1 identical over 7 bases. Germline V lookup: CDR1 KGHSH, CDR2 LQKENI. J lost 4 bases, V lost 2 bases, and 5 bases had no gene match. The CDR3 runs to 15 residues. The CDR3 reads CASSPATGTYNEQFF. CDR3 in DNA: TGTGCCAGCTCACCAGCGACAGGGACATACAATGAGCAGTTCTTC.

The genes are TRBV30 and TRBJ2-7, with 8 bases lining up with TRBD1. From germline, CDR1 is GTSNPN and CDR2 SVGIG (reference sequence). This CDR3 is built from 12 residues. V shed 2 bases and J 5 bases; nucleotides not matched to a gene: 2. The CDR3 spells CAWSRTGNEQYF. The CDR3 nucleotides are TGTGCCTGGAGTCGGACAGGGAACGAGCAGTACTTC.

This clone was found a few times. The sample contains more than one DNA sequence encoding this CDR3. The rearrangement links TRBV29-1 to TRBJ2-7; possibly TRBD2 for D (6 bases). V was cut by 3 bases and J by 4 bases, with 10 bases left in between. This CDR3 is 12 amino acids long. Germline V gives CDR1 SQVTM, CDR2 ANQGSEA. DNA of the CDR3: TGCAGCGTTGACGGGGGAGCATACGAGCAGTACTTC. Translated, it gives CSVDGGAYEQYF.

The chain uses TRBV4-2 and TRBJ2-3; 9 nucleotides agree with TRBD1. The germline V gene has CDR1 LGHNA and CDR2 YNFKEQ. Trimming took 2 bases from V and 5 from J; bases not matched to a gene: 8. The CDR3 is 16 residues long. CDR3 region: CASSQKGGGQGDTQYF. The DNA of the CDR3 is TGTGCCAGCAGCCAAAAAGGAGGGGGACAGGGAGATACGCAGTATTTT.

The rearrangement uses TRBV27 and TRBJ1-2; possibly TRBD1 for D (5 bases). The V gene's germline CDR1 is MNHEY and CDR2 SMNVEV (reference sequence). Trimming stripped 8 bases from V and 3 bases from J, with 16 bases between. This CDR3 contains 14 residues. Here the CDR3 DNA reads TGTGCCAGCGGAGATGGGCAGGGCTACTATGGCTACACCTTC. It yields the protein CASGDGQGYYGYTF.

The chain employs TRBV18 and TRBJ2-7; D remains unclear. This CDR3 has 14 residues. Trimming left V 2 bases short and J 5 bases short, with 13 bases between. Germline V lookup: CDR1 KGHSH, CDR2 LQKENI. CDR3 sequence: CASSPEVWSHEQYF. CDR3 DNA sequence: TGTGCCAGCTCACCAGAGGTCTGGTCTCACGAGCAGTACTTC.

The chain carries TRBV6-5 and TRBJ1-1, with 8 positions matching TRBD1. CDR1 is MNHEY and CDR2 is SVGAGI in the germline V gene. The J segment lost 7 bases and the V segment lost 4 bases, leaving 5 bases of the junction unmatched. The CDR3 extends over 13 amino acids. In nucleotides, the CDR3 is TGTGCCAGCAGTTCCAGGGGGCGGGGTGAAGCTTTCTTT. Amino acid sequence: CASSSRGRGEAFF.

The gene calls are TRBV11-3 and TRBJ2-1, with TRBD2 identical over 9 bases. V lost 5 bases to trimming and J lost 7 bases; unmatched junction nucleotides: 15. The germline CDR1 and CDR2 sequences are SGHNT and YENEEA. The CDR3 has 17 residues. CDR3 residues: CASSPPLPRGGRNEQFF. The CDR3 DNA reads TGTGCCAGCAGCCCCCCCTTACCGCGGGGGGGGAGGAATGAGCAGTTCTTC.